The 3 T cell receptor beta chains below were found in one sample sequenced in a study of a mutant IDH1 vaccine in newly diagnosed glioma. Libraries were prepared by immunoSEQ multiplex PCR; TCRdb keeps only in-frame clonotypes and omits some of them. The data hold 30,000 to 40,000 clones, with around 81% observed a single time. Stated time point: week 23, last vaccination. In every dose of vaccine, 300 ug of mutant IDH1 20-mer peptide was given alongside topical imiquimod. These receptors' targets are unknown. The starting material was PBMCs, obtained from a glioma patient whose treatment included an IDH1 peptide vaccine. All receptors come from a man aged 40-49 years with glioma.

CDR3 region: CATSSSRLQGDQGEQYF. The CDR3 nucleotides read TGTGCCACCAGCAGTAGTCGCCTTCAGGGGGATCAAGGCGAGCAGTACTTC. This chain joins TRBV15 and TRBJ2-7, with TRBD1 matching 7 bases. There are 17 residues in the CDR3. Per germline, CDR1 LNHNV and CDR2 YYDKDF (reference sequence). The V and J ends lost 3 bases and 6 bases, in that order; junction bases with no gene match: 17.

This chain links TRBV10-3 with TRBJ1-2; no reliable D call. The CDR3 consists of 14 residues. Trimming cost V 7 bases and J 8 bases, with 20 bases left between them. CDR1 ENHRY and CDR2 SYGVKD come from the germline V gene. CDR3 in DNA: TGTGCCATCAAAAACGTCGGACGCTCGGAGGGCTACACCTTC. Translated, it gives CAIKNVGRSEGYTF.

The count of this clone is one. V and J are TRBV7-2 and TRBJ2-7; 8 nucleotides match TRBD2. CDR1 is SGHTA, CDR2 FQGNSA, per germline. The CDR3 extends over 14 amino acids. V trimming: 6 bases; J trimming: 0 bases; junction bases outside the gene matches: 4. CDR3 residues: CASRRGGSSYEQYF. The CDR3 DNA reads TGTGCCAGCAGACGCGGGGGGAGCTCCTACGAGCAGTACTTC.